This TCR beta chain originates from a study of CD8 T cells in Susac syndrome. Study-level findings and limits: By the study's own acknowledgment, its TCR sequencing and HLA analysis included relatively few individuals.

When the RNA was reverse transcribed, random hexamers were used with an input of about 0.5 to 1 ug. TCRdb used MiXCR to reprocess the immunoSEQ multiplex PCR reads, holding one entry per CDR3 protein. This table has about 150,000 distinct CDR3 sequences, 94% appearing once. TEMRA cells were enriched by FACS, while CD8+ and CD4+ T cells were obtained through a negative isolation that was performed magnetically. A remark on this clonotype: Its antigen is currently unknown.

The germline V and J ends were trimmed by 0 bases and 8 bases, with 15 bases remaining between them. CDR3 length: 15 amino acids. Germline V gene lookup returns CDR1 SGHNT and CDR2 YYREEE (reference sequence). This TCR was sampled from a human donor with multiple sclerosis. The V call is TRBV5-4, the J call TRBJ2-1, with D possibly being TRBD1 (6 bases). What was sequenced was CD8+ T cells from PBMCs. Here the CDR3 reads CASSLEMEGTHEQFF. In nucleotides, the CDR3 is TGTGCCAGCAGCTTGGAGATGGAAGGGACACATGAGCAGTTCTTC. The full variable domain, completed using reference TRBV5-4 and TRBJ2-1, is ETGVTQSPTHLIKTRGQQVTLRCSSQSGHNTVSWYQQALGQGPQFIFQYYREEENGRGNFPPRFSGLQFPNYSSELNVNALELDDSALYLCASSLEMEGTHEQFFGPGTRLTVL.